A single T cell receptor beta chain is shown here with its context. The data were obtained in a study of blood T cell repertoires in COVID-19. The repertoire was sequenced with immunoSEQ multiplex PCR; TCRdb's copy has only in-frame clones and lacks some. This sample yields under 80,000 clones, of which 86% are seen a single time; 4.4% belongs to the top ten. The receptor comes from a man between 50 and 59 years old with active COVID-19. Specimen: peripheral blood.

The CDR3 region is CATSDARTNQPQHF. In nucleotides, the CDR3 is TGTGCCACCAGTGACGCCAGAACCAATCAGCCCCAGCATTTT. The rearrangement uses TRBV24-1 and TRBJ1-5; the D is unclear. V was shortened by 4 bases and J by 3 bases, with 9 bases between the two germline ends. The germline V gene encodes CDR1 KGHDR and CDR2 SFDVKD. The CDR3 is 14 amino acids.